A single sample gave rise to the 12 T cell receptor beta chains below, sequenced in a study of Graves' ophthalmopathy and Graves' hyperthyroidism. The authors amplified TCR beta CDR3 regions from RNA transcripts. The first round was an RT-PCR with HTBI primers, and the second round was a multiplex PCR. TCRdb passed the multiplex PCR reads through MiXCR, listing each CDR3 protein once. The sample shows around 660,000 distinct CDR3 sequences, under 50% of them seen only once. What was sequenced was peripheral blood. Receptors originate from an adult man with Graves' ophthalmopathy.

The chain joins TRBV7-9 to TRBJ2-3, with 13 bases lining up with TRBD2. V gave up 4 bases and J gave up 3 bases; unmatched junction bases: 4. The germline V gene encodes CDR1 SEHNR and CDR2 FQNEAQ (reference sequence). This CDR3 region has 16 residues. Here the CDR3 DNA reads TGTGCCAGCAGCTGGGGGACTAGCGGGGTGACAGATACGCAGTATTTT. Its translation is CASSWGTSGVTDTQYF.

The sample holds many counts of this clonotype. The chain uses TRBV20-1 and TRBJ1-3, with D perhaps TRBD1 (5 bases). Germline values: CDR1 DFQATT, CDR2 SNEGSKA (reference sequence). Trimming shortened V by 5 bases and J by 2 bases, and 13 bases separated the two germline ends. The CDR3 is 14 residues long. The chain's CDR3 is CSAGRVGAGNTIYF. CDR3 nucleotide sequence: TGCAGTGCTGGCAGGGTTGGGGCTGGAAACACCATATATTTT.

The chain has TRBV7-8 and TRBJ2-7; TRBD2 might be the D (5 bases). The CDR3 is made up of 12 amino acids. Between the trimmed V and J ends, which lost 5 bases and 7 bases, there was a span of 12 bases. Looked up from germline, CDR1 is SGHVS and CDR2 is FQNEAQ. CDR3 bases: TGTGCCAGCAGCAGGGAGACGGGGGAGCAGTACTTC. Translated, it gives CASSRETGEQYF.

The chain couples TRBV29-1 to TRBJ2-7; D not resolved. Germline loops: CDR1 SQVTM, CDR2 ANQGSEA. V was trimmed by 4 bases and J by 3 bases, leaving 13 bases between them. This CDR3 spans 13 amino acids. The CDR3 protein is CSVATNYGYEQYF. The DNA of the CDR3 is TGCAGCGTTGCGACCAACTATGGCTACGAGCAGTACTTC.

Remarks on this clonotype: Relative to the germline gene, one junction end is altered; a read error may explain this. The chain is built from TRBV10-3 and TRBJ1-2, with a weak D call TRBD1 (5 bases). CDR3 length: 12 amino acids. Per germline, CDR1 ENHRY and CDR2 SYGVKD. Here the CDR3 reads CASSYGDLTITF. The DNA of the CDR3 is TGTGCCAGCAGTTATGGGGACCTCACCATCACCTTC.

This clonotype has only a few counts. A much larger clone differs from this one at a single base, so this may be a read error. This sequence joins TRBV27 and TRBJ1-4; D is undetermined. Germline-derived CDR1 and CDR2 are MNHEY and SMNVEV (reference sequence). This CDR3 comprises 13 residues. Trimming left V 3 bases short and J 0 bases short, with 2 bases between. DNA of the CDR3: TGTGCCAGCAGTTTCGCAACTAATGAAAAACTGTTTTTT. It yields the protein CASSFATNEKLFF.

For this clonotype: This may arise from a read error, as a much more abundant clone is one base away. The CDR3 spells CASRLGQDATNEKLFF. The CDR3 DNA follows: TGTGCCAGCAGACTGGGACAGGATGCAACTAATGAAAAACTGTTTTTT. The chain joins TRBV12-3 or TRBV12-4 to TRBJ1-4; 8 bases align to TRBD1. The CDR3 is made up of 16 amino acids. V was pared by 6 bases and J by 0 bases, with 6 bases of the junction left unmatched.

This clonotype was recorded many times. V is TRBV6-2 or TRBV6-3 and J is TRBJ1-2, with TRBD1 matching 8 bases. Trimming took 4 bases from V and 4 from J; bases not matched to a gene: 2. The CDR3 has 13 residues. The germline CDR1 and CDR2 sequences are MNHEY and SVGEGT. The CDR3 nucleotides are TGTGCCAGCAGTTCAGGGGGCACCTATGGCTACACCTTC. Translation: CASSSGGTYGYTF.

A few counts support this clonotype. The chain couples TRBV7-2 to TRBJ1-1; D is undetermined. Germline values: CDR1 SGHTA, CDR2 FQGNSA. CDR3 length: 14 residues. V gave up 5 bases and J gave up 4 bases, with 14 bases separating them. This CDR3 is CASSPRRGITEAFF. The DNA for the CDR3 is TGTGCCAGCAGCCCCCGGAGAGGGATCACTGAAGCTTTCTTT.

V usage is TRBV18 and J usage is TRBJ2-7; tentative D call: TRBD2 (5 bases). This CDR3 is 14 amino acids long. The V and J ends lost 3 bases and 5 bases respectively, with 14 bases between them. Looked up from germline, CDR1 is KGHSH and CDR2 is LQKENI. This CDR3 reads CASSPFRDRHEQYF. In nucleotides, the CDR3 is TGTGCCAGCTCACCTTTCCGGGATAGGCACGAGCAGTACTTC.

This clonotype was seen many times. The CDR3 coding sequence is TGTGCCAGCAGTGCATTAAACACCGGGGAGCTGTTTTTT. Its translation is CASSALNTGELFF. V and J are TRBV25-1 and TRBJ2-2; D remains ambiguous. CDR3 size: 13 residues. The germline CDR1 and CDR2 sequences are MGHDK and SYGVNS. V was cut by 4 bases and J by 2 bases, with 5 bases left in between.

This clonotype was detected many times. The CDR3 sequence: CASSYLGQGAKDSPLHF. The CDR3 nucleotides are TGTGCCAGCAGTTACTTAGGACAGGGGGCTAAGGATTCACCCCTCCACTTT. The rearrangement links TRBV6-6 to TRBJ1-6, with TRBD1 matching 11 bases. The CDR3 contains 17 residues. V was clipped by 1 base and J by 8 bases; unmatched bases: 7. Germline V gene lookup returns CDR1 MNHNY and CDR2 SVGAGI (reference sequence).